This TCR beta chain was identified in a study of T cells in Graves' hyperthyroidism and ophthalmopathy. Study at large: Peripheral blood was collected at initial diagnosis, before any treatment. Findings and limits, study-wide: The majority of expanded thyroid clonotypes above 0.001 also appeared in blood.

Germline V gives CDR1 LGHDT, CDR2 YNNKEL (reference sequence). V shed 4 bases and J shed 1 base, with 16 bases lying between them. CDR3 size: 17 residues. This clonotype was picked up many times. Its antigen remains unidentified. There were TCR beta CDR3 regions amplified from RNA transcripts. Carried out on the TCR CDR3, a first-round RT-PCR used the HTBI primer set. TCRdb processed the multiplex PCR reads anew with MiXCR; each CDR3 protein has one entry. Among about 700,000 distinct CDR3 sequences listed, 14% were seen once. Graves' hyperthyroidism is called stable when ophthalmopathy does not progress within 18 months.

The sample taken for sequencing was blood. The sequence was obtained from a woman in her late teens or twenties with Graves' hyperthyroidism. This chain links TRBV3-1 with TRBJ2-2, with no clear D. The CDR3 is CASSPIARSGNTGELFF. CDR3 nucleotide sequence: TGTGCCAGCAGCCCAATAGCAAGGAGTGGGAACACCGGGGAGCTGTTTTTT.